One and the same sample provided the 24 T cell receptor beta chains below, sequenced in a study of blood T cell repertoires in COVID-19. Using immunoSEQ multiplex PCR, the repertoire was profiled, and TCRdb retains in-frame clones only, with some absent. The sample lists around 300,000 clones; roughly nine tenths were seen once. Specimen: PBMCs or T cells enriched from blood (not recorded which). Receptors were obtained from a woman aged 40 to 49 who had recovered from COVID-19.

The chain links TRBV6-2 or TRBV6-3 to TRBJ1-2; D call uncertain. This CDR3 is built from 13 residues. V dropped 5 bases and J dropped 5 bases, with 12 bases sitting between them. CDR1 and CDR2 from the germline V gene are MNHEY and SVGEGT. The CDR3 nucleotides read TGTGCCAGCAGTCTCGTGGGAGTTTATGGCTACACCTTC. It encodes CASSLVGVYGYTF.

J is TRBJ1-1 and V is TRBV5-8; D possibly corresponds to TRBD1 (6 bases). The CDR3 has 12 residues. Trimming stripped 10 bases from V and 1 base from J, with 11 bases between. The germline V gene has CDR1 SGHTS and CDR2 YDEGEE. CDR3 coding DNA: TGTGCCGGAGACAGGAGGAACACTGAAGCTTTCTTT. It encodes CAGDRRNTEAFF.

The V call is TRBV6-2 or TRBV6-3, the J call TRBJ2-1; the D gene is possibly TRBD1 (5 bases). The CDR3 totals 13 residues. CDR1 is MNHEY, CDR2 SVGEGT, per germline. V lost 3 bases and J 5 bases, leaving 8 bases between the germline ends. The CDR3 bases are TGTGCCAGCAGTTATCCAGGGAACAATGAGCAGTTCTTC. Amino acid sequence: CASSYPGNNEQFF.

The chain links TRBV29-1 to TRBJ2-5, with D maybe TRBD1 (5 bases). CDR3 length: 13 residues. Trimming stripped 6 bases from V and 1 base from J, with 12 bases between. In germline, CDR1 is SQVTM, CDR2 ANQGSEA. The CDR3 sequence: CSVRRQIQETQYF. For the CDR3, the DNA is TGCAGCGTGCGCAGACAGATCCAAGAGACCCAGTACTTC. The entire variable domain, with the rest obtained from reference TRBV29-1 and TRBJ2-5, is as follows: SAVISQKPSRDICQRGTSLTIQCQVDSQVTMMFWYRQQPGQSLTLIATANQGSEATYESGFVIDKFPISRPNLTFSTLTVSNMSPEDSSIYLCSVRRQIQETQYFGPGTRLLVL.

In its sample, this clone was seen a few times. This chain links TRBV11-1 with TRBJ1-6, with D possibly TRBD1 on 5 matching bases. Germline loops: CDR1 SGHAT, CDR2 FQDESV (reference sequence). The length of the CDR3 is 14 residues. The germline V and J ends were trimmed by 5 bases and 7 bases, with 12 bases remaining between them. CDR3 DNA: TGTGCCAGCAGCGGCGGGGGGGAAAATTCACCCCTCCACTTT. Protein product: CASSGGGENSPLHF.

This clone came up a few times. The same CDR3 is also encoded by other DNA sequences in this sample. The CDR3 protein is CAWSVGGNTEAFF. The DNA of the CDR3 is TGTGCCTGGAGTGTAGGGGGTAACACTGAAGCTTTCTTT. The chain recombines TRBV30 with TRBJ1-1, with D possibly being TRBD1 (6 bases). V shed 0 bases and J shed 2 bases, with 7 bases lying between them. CDR3 length equals 13 residues. Per the germline V gene, CDR1 is GTSNPN and CDR2 is SVGIG (reference sequence).

V usage is TRBV27 and J usage is TRBJ1-2; weak D call: TRBD1 (6 bases). V gave up 2 bases and J gave up 13 bases, with 23 bases separating them. The CDR3 has 15 amino acids. Germline loops: CDR1 MNHEY, CDR2 SMNVEV (reference sequence). The CDR3 loop is CASSLRGGLALSGTF. DNA of the CDR3: TGTGCCAGCAGTTTAAGGGGGGGGCTAGCCTTATCTGGCACCTTC.

The genes are TRBV7-2 and TRBJ2-7; 9 bases are shared with TRBD2. Germline V gene lookup returns CDR1 SGHTA and CDR2 FQGNSA. This CDR3 contains 16 residues. Trimming cost V 4 bases and J 3 bases; bases outside gene matches: 10. The CDR3 loop reads CASSSRAGGTNYEQYF. In DNA, the CDR3 is TGTGCCAGCAGCTCCCGTGCGGGGGGGACAAACTACGAGCAGTACTTC.

The chain recombines TRBV7-2 with TRBJ2-7, with 10 bases that match TRBD2. Trimming at V came to 1 base and at J to 2 bases, leaving 8 bases not matched to a gene. This CDR3 comprises 17 residues. Germline V gives CDR1 SGHTA, CDR2 FQGNSA. Here the CDR3 reads CASSLVSAGGRPYEQYF. As DNA, the CDR3 is TGTGCCAGCAGCTTAGTGTCAGCGGGGGGGCGTCCCTACGAGCAGTACTTC.

The CDR3 spells CASSEDRVVSQPQHF. CDR3 DNA: TGTGCCAGTAGTGAAGACAGGGTTGTGAGCCAGCCCCAGCATTTT. The chain recombines TRBV19 with TRBJ1-5, with 7 positions matching TRBD1. With 5 bases clipped from V and 7 bases from J, the junction kept 11 bases outside the gene matches. The CDR3 extends over 15 amino acids. In germline, CDR1 is LNHDA, CDR2 SQIVND (reference sequence).

The chain recombines TRBV27 with TRBJ1-2; TRBD1 matches 7 bases. V was pared by 5 bases and J by 7 bases, with 4 bases of the junction left unmatched. The CDR3 loop spans 12 amino acids. Germline V gives CDR1 MNHEY, CDR2 SMNVEV (reference sequence). The chain's CDR3 is CASSNRGVGYTF. In nucleotides, the CDR3 is TGTGCCAGCAGTAACAGGGGCGTTGGCTACACCTTC.

The rearrangement joins TRBV14 to TRBJ2-1, with 8 bases lining up with TRBD2. This CDR3 has 16 amino acids. Per germline, CDR1 SGHDN and CDR2 FVKESK. The trim removed 4 bases at V and 4 bases at J, leaving 9 bases unmatched. The CDR3 loop is CASSPNSGGMYNEQFF. CDR3 nucleotide sequence: TGTGCCAGCAGCCCGAACTCGGGGGGGATGTACAATGAGCAGTTCTTC.

Here the CDR3 reads CASSRARGATYEQYF. The CDR3 DNA sequence: TGTGCCAGTTCGCGGGCACGGGGGGCAACCTACGAGCAGTACTTC. V and J are TRBV6-5 and TRBJ2-7; tentative D call: TRBD2 (7 bases). The CDR3 spans 15 residues. Germline CDR1 MNHEY, CDR2 SVGAGI. The V and J ends lost 9 bases and 2 bases respectively, with 20 bases between them.

This clone was picked up one time. The chain is built from TRBV27 and TRBJ1-2; TRBD1 is a possible D gene (6 bases). Trimming stripped 0 bases from V and 2 bases from J, with 19 bases between. The CDR3 totals 18 residues. Per the germline V gene, CDR1 is MNHEY and CDR2 is SMNVEV (reference sequence). The CDR3 region has the DNA TGTGCCAGCAGTTTATCGGTGGCAGGGGCCCTATTCAACTATGGCTACACCTTC. Translation gives CASSLSVAGALFNYGYTF.

The chain joins TRBV2 to TRBJ2-7; possibly TRBD2 for D (5 bases). Germline assignment: CDR1 SNHLY and CDR2 FYNNEI. With 3 bases removed from V and 7 bases from J, the gap between germline ends came to 16 bases. CDR3 length: 14 amino acids. The CDR3, as DNA: TGTGCCAGCAGTGATTCGAGGGTTGTAAGGGAGCAGTACTTC. Protein sequence: CASSDSRVVREQYF.

The V and J genes are TRBV7-2 and TRBJ1-1; 7 nucleotides align to TRBD1. The CDR3 length is 16 residues. CDR1 SGHTA and CDR2 FQGNSA come from the germline V gene. V shed 1 base, J shed 4 bases, and the junction held 9 bases outside the gene matches. This CDR3 is CASSLGLGRGATEAFF. Written as DNA, the CDR3 is TGTGCCAGCAGCTTAGGGCTCGGCAGGGGGGCCACTGAAGCTTTCTTT.

CDR3 region: CASSSGTRNYGYTF. The CDR3 bases are TGTGCCAGCAGCTCCGGGACACGGAACTATGGCTACACCTTC. The chain couples TRBV5-4 to TRBJ1-2; maybe TRBD1 (6 bases). Trimming stripped 3 bases from V and 2 bases from J, with 11 bases between. Germline CDR1 reads SGHNT; CDR2 reads YYREEE (reference sequence). The CDR3 is 14 residues long.

This clone was detected once. This sequence joins TRBV19 and TRBJ1-6; tentative D call: TRBD1 (5 bases). The CDR3 length is 15 residues. Germline CDR1 reads LNHDA; CDR2 reads SQIVND (reference sequence). Trimming removed 4 bases from V and 1 base from J, with 8 bases in between. The CDR3 bases are TGTGCCAGTAGTAACCAGGGATCCTATAATTCACCCCTCCACTTT. Its protein product is CASSNQGSYNSPLHF.

The chain recombines TRBV3-1 (or the pseudogene TRBV3-2) with TRBJ2-5; D gene ambiguous. Per germline, CDR1 LGHDT and CDR2 YNNKEL (reference sequence). This CDR3 has 12 residues. V lost 4 bases to trimming and J lost 0 bases, with 3 bases between them. The DNA for the CDR3 is TGTGCCAGCAGCCCTTACCAAGAGACCCAGTACTTC. Encoded protein: CASSPYQETQYF.

This chain connects TRBV7-9 to TRBJ1-2; 7 bases match TRBD1. Trimming cost V 3 bases and J 1 base; bases outside gene matches: 2. The CDR3 has 14 residues. The germline V gene has CDR1 SEHNR and CDR2 FQNEAQ (reference sequence). Here the CDR3 reads CASSFWDSNYGYTF. DNA for the CDR3: TGTGCCAGCAGCTTTTGGGACAGTAACTATGGCTACACCTTC.

The chain employs TRBV6-5 and TRBJ1-2; 8 bases agree with TRBD1. The CDR3 extends over 13 amino acids. The J segment lost 1 base and the V segment lost 8 bases, leaving 3 bases of the junction unmatched. CDR1 is MNHEY, CDR2 SVGAGI, per germline. The CDR3 sequence is CASGQGINYGYTF. Written as DNA, the CDR3 is TGTGCCAGCGGACAGGGAATTAACTATGGCTACACCTTC.

The chain has TRBV3-1 (or the pseudogene TRBV3-2) and TRBJ1-1; D is possibly TRBD1 (5 bases). This CDR3 comprises 16 residues. The V gene lost 0 bases and the J gene lost 4 bases, with 15 bases spanning the gap. CDR1 is LGHDT and CDR2 is YNNKEL in the germline V gene (reference sequence). The CDR3, as DNA: TGTGCCAGCAGCCAAGACACAGGAGGGTATTTCACTGAAGCTTTCTTT. Residues: CASSQDTGGYFTEAFF.

As for this clone: At the DNA level, this CDR3 is encoded by other sequences in the same sample as well. The V gene is TRBV2, the J gene TRBJ2-7; 7 bases map to TRBD1. After removal of 6 bases from V and 1 base from J, the junction contained 0 bases not matched to a gene. This CDR3 is 12 amino acids long. Germline V gene sequence: CDR1 SNHLY, CDR2 FYNNEI. The CDR3 protein is CASRGQSYEQYF. Here the CDR3 DNA reads TGTGCCAGCAGGGGACAGTCCTACGAGCAGTACTTC.

The chain carries TRBV7-9 and TRBJ1-3; D is uncertain. This CDR3 is 14 amino acids long. Per the germline V gene, CDR1 is SEHNR and CDR2 is FQNEAQ (reference sequence). V lost 3 bases to trimming and J lost 2 bases, with 8 bases between them. The CDR3 nucleotides read TGTGCCAGCAGCTTTGGGAGCACTGGAAACACCATATATTTT. The encoded protein is CASSFGSTGNTIYF.